This T cell receptor (beta chain) was observed in a study of T cell responses to AZD1222 COVID-19 vaccine (dated by TCRdb to the early 2020s). Concerning the study at large: A total of about 230 trial participants underwent TCR sequencing, of whom about 210 received two doses of AZD1222 and about 25 received two doses of the MenACWY control vaccine. Trial participants were enrolled by age into subgroups of 18-55, 56-69 and 70-plus years, and around 150, 29 and 61 TCR-sequenced participants, respectively, were included in these subgroups.

Reading from cysteine to phenylalanine, the CDR3 counts 11 amino acids. The sequence is cut down to CDR3 DNA, 33 bases in frame from base 1. From V the trimming removes 8 bases and from J it removes 7 bases, while the gene matches leave 3 bases of the junction unaccounted for. Based on the germline V gene, the CDR1 and CDR2 sequences are SGHNT and YENEEA. The CDR3 regions of human TCRbeta chains were analyzed by immunosequencing. The study's own analysis went as follows. Repertoire TCRs were matched against a reference library of SARS-CoV-2-specific TCRs generated with the MIRA antigen-specificity platform. Breadth was defined as the fraction of unique TCRs that were SARS-CoV-2-associated. Depth was defined as the fraction of total T cells that were SARS-CoV-2-associated. Using the MIRA data, each spike-specific TCR was mapped to the spike region that the TCR reacts to and placed in a CD4 or CD8 class. Log10-transformed breadth and depth values were compared by one-way ANOVA with Sidak's multiple comparisons tests. The source is immuneACCESS, and TCRdb retained only in-frame sequences with V and J called. Part of the clones is not carried over; for the studies checked, unresolved V genes explain less than half of this, and the remainder is unexplained. V and J calls and clone size are as listed in that table; D and trimming were resolved from the DNA. The sample table shows some 86,000 clones, and 90% are seen once. About 5% of the sample is in the top ten clones.

A remark on this clone: Its antigen target is currently unknown. Per-base qualities were not stored, and no clone one base away is much larger.

This specimen's time point label, per the study, means: about 28 days (+/-7) after the second vaccine dose. AZD1222 recipients given second doses at about 4 weeks or at about 12 weeks were pooled, since spike-specific TCR depth and breadth were not found to differ between the two schedules. Samples from vaccinated people were obtained from the UK trials COV001 and COV002, which included a single-blind randomized controlled phase 2/3 trial of AZD1222 (ChAdOx1 nCoV-19) in healthy adults. Trial participant PBMC samples were collected at day 0 and day 28 after the second dose for TCRbeta chain sequencing. What the research found in general, with its limitations: In the small 56-69-year group, the increase in depth fell short of significance, most likely because of low power. Conclusions about previously exposed vaccinees were limited because only six or seven AZD1222 recipients were SARS-CoV-2 seropositive at baseline. Epitopes outside the regions mutated in the B.1.351 and B.1.1.7 variants were reportedly recognized by nearly half of the unique spike-specific TCRs. After two AZD1222 doses, both the breadth and the depth of spike-specific TCRs were significantly higher than at day 0 and than in MenACWY recipients. Because no day 14 peak-response samples were available, repertoires were characterized only after the peak T cell response. CD4 TCRs associated with the vaccine covered the entire spike protein, and the dominant responses were in regions 160-218 and 743-854. Participants were mostly white British and included more females than males, and it was suggested by the authors that clonal diversity may have been underestimated.

Recombination joined TRBV11-3 with TRBJ2-7; TRBD1 agrees with 9 junctional bases. The clonotype comes from an adult who received the AZD1222 COVID-19 vaccine. The specimen was peripheral blood, collected 28 days after the second AZD1222 dose. Here is the DNA: TGTGCCAGCGGACAGGGGATTGAGCAGTACTTC. Its product reads: CASGQGIEQYF.